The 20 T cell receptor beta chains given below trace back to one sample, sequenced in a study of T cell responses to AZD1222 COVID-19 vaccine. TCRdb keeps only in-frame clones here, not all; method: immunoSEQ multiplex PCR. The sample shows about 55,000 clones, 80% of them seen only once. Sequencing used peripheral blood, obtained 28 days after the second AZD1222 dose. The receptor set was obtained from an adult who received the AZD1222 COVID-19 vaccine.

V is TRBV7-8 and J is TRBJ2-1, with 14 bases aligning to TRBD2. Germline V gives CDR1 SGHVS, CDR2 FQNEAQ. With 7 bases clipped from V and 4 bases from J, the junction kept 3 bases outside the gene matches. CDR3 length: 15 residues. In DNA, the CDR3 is TGTGCCAGCACCGGACTAGCGGGGGGTTACAATGAGCAGTTCTTC. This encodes CASTGLAGGYNEQFF.

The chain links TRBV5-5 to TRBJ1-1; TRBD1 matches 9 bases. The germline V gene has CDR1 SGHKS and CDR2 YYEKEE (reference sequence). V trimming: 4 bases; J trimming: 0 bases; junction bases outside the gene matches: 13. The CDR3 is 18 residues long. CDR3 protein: CASSAIFRDRVLNTEAFF. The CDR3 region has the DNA TGTGCCAGCAGCGCCATATTCCGGGACAGGGTGTTGAACACTGAAGCTTTCTTT.

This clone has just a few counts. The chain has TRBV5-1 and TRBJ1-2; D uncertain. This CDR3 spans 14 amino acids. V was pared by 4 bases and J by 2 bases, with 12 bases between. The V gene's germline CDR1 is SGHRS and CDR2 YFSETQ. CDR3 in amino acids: CASSLTGSNYGYTF. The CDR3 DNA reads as TGCGCCAGCAGCCTCACGGGGTCGAACTATGGCTACACCTTC. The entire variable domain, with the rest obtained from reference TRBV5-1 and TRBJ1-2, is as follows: KAGVTQTPRYLIKTRGQQVTLSCSPISGHRSVSWYQQTPGQGLQFLFEYFSETQRNKGNFPGRFSGRQFSNSRSEMNVSTLELGDSALYLCASSLTGSNYGYTFGSGTRLTVV.

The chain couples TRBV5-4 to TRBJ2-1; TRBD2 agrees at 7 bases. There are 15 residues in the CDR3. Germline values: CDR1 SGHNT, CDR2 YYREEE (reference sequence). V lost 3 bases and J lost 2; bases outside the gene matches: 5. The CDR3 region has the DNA TGTGCCAGCAGCTCCCCTAGCGGTACCTACAATGAGCAGTTCTTC. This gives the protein CASSSPSGTYNEQFF.

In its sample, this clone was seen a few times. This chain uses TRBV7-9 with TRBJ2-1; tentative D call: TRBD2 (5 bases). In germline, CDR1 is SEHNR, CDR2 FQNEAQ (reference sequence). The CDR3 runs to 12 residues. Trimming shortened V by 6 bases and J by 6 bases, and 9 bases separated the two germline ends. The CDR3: CASRVAGNEQFF. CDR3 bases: TGTGCCAGCAGAGTGGCGGGCAATGAGCAGTTCTTC.

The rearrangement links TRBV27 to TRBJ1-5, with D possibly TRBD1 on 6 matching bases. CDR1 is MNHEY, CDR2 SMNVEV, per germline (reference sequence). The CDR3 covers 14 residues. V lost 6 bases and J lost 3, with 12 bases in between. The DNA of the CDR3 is TGTGCCAGCAGGACCGGGACAAACAATCAGCCCCAGCATTTT. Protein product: CASRTGTNNQPQHF.

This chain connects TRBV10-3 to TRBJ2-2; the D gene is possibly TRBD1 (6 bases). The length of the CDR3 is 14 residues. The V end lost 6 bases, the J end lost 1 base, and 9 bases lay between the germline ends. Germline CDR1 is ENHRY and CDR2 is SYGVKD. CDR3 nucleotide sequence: TGTGCCATCAGCGGACAGAAGAACACCGGGGAGCTGTTTTTT. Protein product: CAISGQKNTGELFF.

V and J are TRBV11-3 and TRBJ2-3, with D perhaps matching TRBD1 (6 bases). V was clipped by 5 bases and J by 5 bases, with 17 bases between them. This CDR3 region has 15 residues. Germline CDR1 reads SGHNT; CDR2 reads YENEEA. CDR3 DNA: TGTGCCAGCAGCCCAGGGGCAGGGGAAAAAGATACGCAGTATTTT. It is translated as CASSPGAGEKDTQYF.

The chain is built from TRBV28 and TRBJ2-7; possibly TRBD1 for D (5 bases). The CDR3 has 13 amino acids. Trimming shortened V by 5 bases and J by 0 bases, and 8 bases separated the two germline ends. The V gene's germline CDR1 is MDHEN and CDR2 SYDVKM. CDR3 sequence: CASSIDSSYEQYV. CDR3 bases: TGTGCCAGCAGTATCGACAGCTCCTACGAGCAGTACGTC.

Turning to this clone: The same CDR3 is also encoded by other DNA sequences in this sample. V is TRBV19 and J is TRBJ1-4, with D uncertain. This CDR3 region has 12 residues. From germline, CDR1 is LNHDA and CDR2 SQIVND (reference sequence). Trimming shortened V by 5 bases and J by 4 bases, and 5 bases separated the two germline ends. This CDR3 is CASSAVNEKLFF. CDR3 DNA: TGTGCCAGTAGTGCCGTTAATGAAAAACTGTTTTTT.

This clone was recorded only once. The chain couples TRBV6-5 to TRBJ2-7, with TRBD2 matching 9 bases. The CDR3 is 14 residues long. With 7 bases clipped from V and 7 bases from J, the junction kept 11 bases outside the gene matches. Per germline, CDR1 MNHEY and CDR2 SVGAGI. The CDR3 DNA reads TGTGCCAGCACGCTAGCGGGGACCTCCGGGGAGCAGTACTTC. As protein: CASTLAGTSGEQYF.

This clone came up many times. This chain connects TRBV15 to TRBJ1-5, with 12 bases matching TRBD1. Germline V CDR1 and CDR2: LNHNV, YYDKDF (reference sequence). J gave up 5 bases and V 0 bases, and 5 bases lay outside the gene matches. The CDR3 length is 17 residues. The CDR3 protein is CATSRDRDRGRYQPQHF. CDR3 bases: TGTGCCACCAGCAGAGATAGGGACAGGGGGCGGTATCAGCCCCAGCATTTT.

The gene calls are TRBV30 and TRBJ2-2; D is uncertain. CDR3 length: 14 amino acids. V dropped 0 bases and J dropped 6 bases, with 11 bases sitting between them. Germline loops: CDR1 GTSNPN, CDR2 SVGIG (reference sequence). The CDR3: CAWSVFGTPGELFF. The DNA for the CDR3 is TGTGCCTGGAGTGTATTCGGTACGCCCGGGGAGCTGTTTTTT.

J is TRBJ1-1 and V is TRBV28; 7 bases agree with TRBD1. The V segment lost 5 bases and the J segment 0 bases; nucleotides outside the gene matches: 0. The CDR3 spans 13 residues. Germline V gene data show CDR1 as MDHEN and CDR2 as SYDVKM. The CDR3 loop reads CASSQGVNTEAFF. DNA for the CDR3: TGTGCCAGCAGTCAGGGGGTGAACACTGAAGCTTTCTTT.

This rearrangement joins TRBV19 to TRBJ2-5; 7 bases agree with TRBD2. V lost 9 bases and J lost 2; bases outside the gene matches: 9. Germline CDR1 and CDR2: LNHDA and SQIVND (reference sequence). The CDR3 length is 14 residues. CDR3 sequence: CASQRRGGQETQYF. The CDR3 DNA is TGTGCCAGCCAGCGCCGCGGGGGACAAGAGACCCAGTACTTC.

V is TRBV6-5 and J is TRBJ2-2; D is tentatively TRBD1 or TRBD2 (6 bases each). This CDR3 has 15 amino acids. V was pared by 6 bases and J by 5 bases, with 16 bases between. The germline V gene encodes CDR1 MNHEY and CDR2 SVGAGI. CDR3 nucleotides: TGTGCCAGCAGGCGTCCGGGGGCTGGAACCGGGGAGCTGTTTTTT. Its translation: CASRRPGAGTGELFF.

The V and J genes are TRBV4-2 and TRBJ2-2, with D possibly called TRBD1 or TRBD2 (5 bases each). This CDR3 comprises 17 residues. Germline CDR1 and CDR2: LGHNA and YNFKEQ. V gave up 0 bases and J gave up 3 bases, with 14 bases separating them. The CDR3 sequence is CASSQDGRGVDTGELFF. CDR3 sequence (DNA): TGTGCCAGCAGCCAAGATGGACGAGGGGTGGACACCGGGGAGCTGTTTTTT.

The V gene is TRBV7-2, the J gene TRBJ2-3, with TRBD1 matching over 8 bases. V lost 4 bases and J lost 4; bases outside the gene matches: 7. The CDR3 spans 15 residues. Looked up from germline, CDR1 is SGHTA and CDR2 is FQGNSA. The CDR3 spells CASSSYQGASDTQYF. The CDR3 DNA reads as TGTGCCAGCAGCTCGTATCAGGGGGCCTCAGATACGCAGTATTTT.

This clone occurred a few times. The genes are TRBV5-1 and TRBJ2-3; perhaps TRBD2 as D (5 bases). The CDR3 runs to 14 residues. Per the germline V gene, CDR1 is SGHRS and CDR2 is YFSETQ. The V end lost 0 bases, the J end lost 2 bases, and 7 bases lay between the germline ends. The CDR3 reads CASSLGLATDTQYF. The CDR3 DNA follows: TGCGCCAGCAGCTTGGGCCTAGCCACAGATACGCAGTATTTT.

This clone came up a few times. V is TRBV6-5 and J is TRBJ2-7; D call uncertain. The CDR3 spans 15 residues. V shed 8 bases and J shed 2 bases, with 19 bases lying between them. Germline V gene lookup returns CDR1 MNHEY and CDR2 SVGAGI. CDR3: CASGRPRQVPYEQYF. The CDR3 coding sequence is TGTGCCAGCGGACGCCCACGTCAGGTACCCTACGAGCAGTACTTC.